Sequencing of this T cell receptor (beta chain) was carried out in a study of T cells in narcolepsy. Broader study findings: No autoreactive T cell clone sequences appeared in some memory CD4+ repertoires. Autoreactive HCRT-specific and TRIB2-specific clonotypes were marked in same-patient CSF-versus-blood CD4+ comparisons. Reportedly, autoreactive clonotypes were serially detected in patients' blood but not controls'.

Some clones are missing from TCRdb's copy, which holds only in-frame ones; the method was immunoSEQ multiplex PCR. Among fewer than 35,000 clones listed, roughly 80% were seen once. Of note for this clone: Its antigen remains unidentified.

Germline V CDR1 and CDR2: MNHEY, SVGAGI. V was clipped by 5 bases and J by 11 bases, with 15 bases between them. This CDR3 contains 13 residues. Sequencing was performed on memory (CD45RA-) CD4+ T cells from blood. The chain has TRBV6-5 and TRBJ1-4; D gene unclear. The sequence derives from a human donor in good health. CDR3 amino acids: CASSERKSGKLFF. CDR3 DNA: TGTGCCAGCAGTGAAAGGAAGTCGGGGAAACTGTTTTTT.